These 11 T cell receptor beta chains came from one sample sequenced in a study of blood T cells in healthy people across ages. It was with a sample-barcoded 5' primer and a J-beta primer mix that a second PCR of about 6 to 12 cycles was run. TCRdb ran MiXCR on the 5' RACE reads and lists one entry per CDR3 protein. This sample has roughly 410,000 distinct CDR3 sequences, with about 49% found just once. Material: blood. The receptors originated from a man aged 55 to 69 in good health.

V is TRBV27 and J is TRBJ2-7; D is possibly TRBD2 (5 bases). Trimming removed 3 bases from V and 4 bases from J, with 13 bases in between. CDR1 is MNHEY and CDR2 is SMNVEV in the germline V gene (reference sequence). The CDR3 is made up of 14 amino acids. This CDR3 reads CASSFRGSTYEQYF. CDR3 nucleotides: TGTGCCAGCAGTTTCCGCGGGTCCACATACGAGCAGTACTTC.

The V and J genes are TRBV10-3 and TRBJ2-5; TRBD1 is a possible D gene (7 bases). Germline lookup yields CDR1 ENHRY and CDR2 SYGVKD. V was clipped by 2 bases and J by 2 bases, with 12 bases between them. The CDR3 length is 15 residues. The CDR3 sequence: CAISEARGEQETQYF. CDR3 sequence (DNA): TGTGCCATCAGTGAGGCCAGGGGGGAGCAAGAGACCCAGTACTTC.

This clonotype was observed a handful of times. The chain recombines TRBV10-3 with TRBJ1-5, with a weak D call TRBD1 (5 bases). V was clipped by 0 bases and J by 6 bases, with 9 bases between them. CDR3 length: 14 residues. CDR1 and CDR2 (germline): ENHRY, SYGVKD. In DNA form, the CDR3 reads TGTGCCATCAGTGAGTCCGACGGGGGTCAGCCCCAGCATTTT. It encodes CAISESDGGQPQHF.

The CDR3 spells CASSTGGEDTEAFF. DNA of the CDR3: TGTGCCAGCAGTACAGGGGGCGAGGACACTGAAGCTTTCTTT. The V gene is TRBV6-5, the J gene TRBJ1-1, with 9 bases fitting TRBD1. The CDR3 loop spans 14 amino acids. The junction had 4 bases not matched to a gene; V was cut back by 5 bases and J by 3 bases. Per the germline V gene, CDR1 is MNHEY and CDR2 is SVGAGI.

This clonotype was observed a handful of times. The chain combines TRBV7-8 with TRBJ2-6; tentative D call: TRBD2 (6 bases). The length of the CDR3 is 15 residues. Between the trimmed V and J ends, which lost 5 bases and 1 base, there was a span of 9 bases. Germline CDR1 SGHVS, CDR2 FQNEAQ. DNA of the CDR3: TGTGCCAGCAGCCCCGCGGGGTCTGGGGCCAACGTCCTGACTTTC. The encoded protein is CASSPAGSGANVLTF.

The chain couples TRBV7-9 to TRBJ2-1, with 10 bases lining up with TRBD2. The germline V gene has CDR1 SEHNR and CDR2 FQNEAQ (reference sequence). The CDR3 runs 16 residues. Trimming took 5 bases from V and 3 from J; bases not matched to a gene: 7. The CDR3 DNA reads as TGTGCCAGCAGCCCCGGAGCGGGAGGGGGCTACAATGAGCAGTTCTTC. Protein: CASSPGAGGGYNEQFF.

This clonotype was picked up a small number of times. This sequence joins TRBV11-2 and TRBJ2-3, with 7 nucleotides matching TRBD2. Germline V lookup: CDR1 SGHAT, CDR2 FQNNGV. The V segment lost 2 bases and the J segment 4 bases; nucleotides outside the gene matches: 6. The CDR3 consists of 15 residues. CDR3 nucleotides: TGTGCCAGCAGCTTACGCAGCGGGGCGTCAGATACGCAGTATTTT. Residues: CASSLRSGASDTQYF.

This clonotype was counted at least ten times. The V and J genes are TRBV20-1 and TRBJ2-5; TRBD1 aligns across 11 bases. The CDR3 is 13 residues long. V lost 5 bases to trimming and J lost 6 bases; unmatched junction nucleotides: 5. The germline V gene encodes CDR1 DFQATT and CDR2 SNEGSKA (reference sequence). The CDR3 sequence is CSALGQGVQTQYF. DNA of the CDR3: TGCAGTGCTCTGGGACAGGGGGTGCAGACCCAGTACTTC.

This clonotype was picked up many times. This chain uses TRBV9 with TRBJ1-4, with D perhaps TRBD1 (5 bases). V was trimmed by 4 bases and J by 3 bases, leaving 19 bases between them. The CDR3 runs to 17 residues. Germline V CDR1 and CDR2: SGDLS, YYNGEE. CDR3 nucleotide sequence: TGTGCCAGCAGCCCCAGACAGTCCCCGGCGCCTAATGAAAAACTGTTTTTT. Translated: CASSPRQSPAPNEKLFF.

This clonotype appeared a single time. A much more abundant neighbour one base away suggests this may be a read error. The gene calls are TRBV29-1 and TRBJ2-3; possibly TRBD1 for D (6 bases). Between the trimmed V and J ends, which lost 8 bases and 8 bases, there was a span of 17 bases. Germline V gene data show CDR1 as SQVTM and CDR2 as ANQGSEA. The CDR3 is 12 amino acids. CDR3 loop: CSSGKVGGTQYF. The CDR3 DNA sequence: TGCAGCTCCGGGAAGGTAGGGGGTACGCAGTATTTT.

This chain uses TRBV7-9 with TRBJ2-7; D not resolved. Germline assignment: CDR1 SEHNR and CDR2 FQNEAQ (reference sequence). The CDR3 consists of 14 residues. V was pared by 3 bases and J by 2 bases, with 11 bases between. In nucleotides, the CDR3 is TGTGCCAGCAGCTTTTTTGGGTCAGCCTACGAGCAGTACTTC. Its protein product is CASSFFGSAYEQYF.